Below, 10 T cell receptor beta chains from the same sample are listed, as sequenced in a study of PD-L1 blockade in urothelial cancer. Time point noted: peripheral blood 6 weeks after treatment start. Produced via immunoSEQ multiplex PCR; TCRdb's table is partial and in-frame only. The sample holds over 70,000 clones; over 80% are singletons and the top ten take about 8.4%. Sequenced here: PBMCs, sampled around atezolizumab (anti-PD-L1) treatment. The receptor source for this set is a man aged 65 to 85 with urothelial cancer.

The chain joins TRBV5-1 to TRBJ2-2, with 7 bases that match TRBD1. The CDR3 sequence is 15 residues long. The V segment lost 1 base and the J segment 3 bases; nucleotides outside the gene matches: 3. Germline CDR1 SGHRS, CDR2 YFSETQ. The CDR3 here is CASSLNQGDTGELFF. The CDR3 DNA sequence: TGCGCCAGCAGCTTGAATCAGGGGGACACCGGGGAGCTGTTTTTT.

The gene calls are TRBV12-5 and TRBJ2-6; 7 bases match TRBD1. Germline V gene sequence: CDR1 LGHNT, CDR2 FRNRAP. The CDR3 is 16 amino acids. V lost 6 bases, J lost 2 bases, and 7 bases stayed unmatched. The CDR3 sequence is CASGRTGVAGANVLTF. The CDR3 bases are TGTGCTAGTGGCCGGACAGGAGTGGCTGGGGCCAACGTCCTGACTTTC.

This sequence joins TRBV4-3 and TRBJ1-5, with unresolved D. Between the trimmed V and J ends, which lost 0 bases and 7 bases, there was a span of 10 bases. Germline V lookup: CDR1 LGHNA, CDR2 YSLEER. This CDR3 region has 14 residues. CDR3 DNA: TGCGCCAGCAGCCAAGATGGAGCGAGGCAGCCCCAGCATTTT. Translation gives CASSQDGARQPQHF.

J is TRBJ2-2 and V is TRBV5-6, with a tentative D call TRBD1 (5 bases). V lost 0 bases, J lost 2 bases, and 11 bases lay in between. Germline CDR1 and CDR2: SGHDT and YYEEEE. The CDR3 covers 16 residues. The CDR3 loop is CASSLAAGFNTGELFF. The CDR3 DNA reads TGTGCCAGCAGCTTGGCGGCAGGGTTCAACACCGGGGAGCTGTTTTTT.

The V and J genes are TRBV6-1 and TRBJ1-4; 9 bases are shared with TRBD1. The CDR3 has 14 amino acids. Germline CDR1 MNHNS, CDR2 SASEGT. V lost 8 bases to trimming and J lost 8 bases; unmatched junction nucleotides: 9. As DNA, the CDR3 is TGTGCCAGCGGGTTCGGGACAGGGAAAGAAAAACTGTTTTTT. Residues: CASGFGTGKEKLFF.

The chain has TRBV18 and TRBJ2-1; no firm D call. The V and J ends lost 0 bases and 9 bases respectively, with 9 bases between them. Germline lookup yields CDR1 KGHSH and CDR2 LQKENI. This CDR3 contains 13 residues. The CDR3 loop is CASSPPVASEQFF. CDR3 in DNA: TGTGCCAGCTCACCACCGGTGGCTTCTGAGCAGTTCTTC.

The chain has TRBV7-2 and TRBJ2-1, with 8 bases identical to TRBD2. The CDR3 loop spans 13 amino acids. Germline CDR1 is SGHTA and CDR2 is FQGNSA. V shed 5 bases, J shed 8 bases, and the junction held 5 bases outside the gene matches. The CDR3 reads CASSRGTRDEQFF. CDR3 bases: TGTGCCAGCAGCCGCGGGACTAGAGATGAGCAGTTCTTC.

V gene TRBV29-1 combines with J gene TRBJ2-3; D perhaps matches TRBD2 (5 bases). V was pared by 6 bases and J by 0 bases, with 19 bases between. The length of the CDR3 is 16 residues. Germline V gene sequence: CDR1 SQVTM, CDR2 ANQGSEA. Here the CDR3 reads CSVAIRDYSSTDTQYF. The CDR3 nucleotides are TGCAGCGTCGCTATTCGGGATTATTCTAGCACAGATACGCAGTATTTT.

This rearrangement joins TRBV6-5 to TRBJ1-2, with 10 bases fitting TRBD1. Germline loops: CDR1 MNHEY, CDR2 SVGAGI. The CDR3 runs 16 residues. J gave up 2 bases and V 2 bases, and 5 bases lay outside the gene matches. For the CDR3, the DNA is TGTGCCAGCAGTTACACCCGGGACAGGGGCAACTATGGCTACACCTTC. Translating gives CASSYTRDRGNYGYTF.

This chain joins TRBV11-1 and TRBJ1-4, with D possibly matching TRBD1 (6 bases). Germline V gene sequence: CDR1 SGHAT, CDR2 FQDESV (reference sequence). The CDR3 has 13 amino acids. Between the trimmed V and J ends, which lost 2 bases and 5 bases, there was a span of 6 bases. The CDR3: CASSLQGNEKLFF. Here the CDR3 DNA reads TGTGCCAGCAGCTTACAGGGGAATGAAAAACTGTTTTTT.